Following are 19 T cell receptor beta chains from one sample sequenced in a study of cytomegalovirus exposure and HLA in healthy donors. Primers: 60 Vbeta forward and 13 Jbeta reverse. The protocol was immunoSEQ multiplex PCR, while the TCRdb copy is restricted to in-frame clones and leaves out a portion. The data hold about 180,000 clones, with roughly 85% observed a single time. The sequenced material came from PBMCs. The receptors were sampled from a woman between 35 and 50 years old in good health and CMV-seronegative.

The chain employs TRBV18 and TRBJ2-1, with unresolved D. Trimming removed 3 bases from V and 4 bases from J, with 10 bases in between. The length of the CDR3 is 14 residues. The germline CDR1 and CDR2 sequences are KGHSH and LQKENI. The CDR3 nucleotides are TGTGCCAGCTCACCCCTGACTTCTTACAATGAGCAGTTCTTC. This codes for CASSPLTSYNEQFF.

The V and J genes are TRBV9 and TRBJ2-3, with D uncertain. The CDR3 has 16 amino acids. Trimming stripped 0 bases from V and 2 bases from J, with 13 bases between. Germline CDR1 reads SGDLS; CDR2 reads YYNGEE. CDR3 region: CASSVGAALSTDTQYF. In DNA form, the CDR3 reads TGTGCCAGCAGCGTAGGGGCAGCTCTATCCACAGATACGCAGTATTTT.

The chain joins TRBV4-3 to TRBJ2-5; TRBD1 is a possible D gene (5 bases). Deletions cut 0 bases from V and 5 bases from J, with 13 bases between. Germline V gene data show CDR1 as LGHNA and CDR2 as YSLEER. CDR3 length: 15 residues. The CDR3 DNA sequence: TGCGCCAGCAGCCAAGATGCGACAGACGCGGAGACCCAGTACTTC. The encoded protein is CASSQDATDAETQYF.

The genes are TRBV7-2 and TRBJ1-4; 9 bases line up with TRBD1. The V segment lost 5 bases and the J segment 8 bases; nucleotides outside the gene matches: 6. CDR1 and CDR2 from the germline V gene are SGHTA and FQGNSA. The CDR3 is made up of 14 amino acids. CDR3: CASSKQGAEEKLFF. In nucleotides, the CDR3 is TGTGCCAGCAGCAAACAGGGGGCTGAGGAAAAACTGTTTTTT.

This chain joins TRBV10-2 and TRBJ2-7, with D maybe TRBD1 (5 bases). The CDR3 runs 14 residues. Deletions cut 3 bases from V and 0 bases from J, with 9 bases between. The germline V gene encodes CDR1 WSHSY and CDR2 SAAADI. The CDR3 nucleotides are TGCGCCAGCAGTGACAGGGCTTACTCCTACGAGCAGTACTTC. Protein: CASSDRAYSYEQYF.

The table lists this clone with a few counts. This chain links TRBV6-5 with TRBJ1-4, with 9 bases that match TRBD1. The CDR3 is 15 residues long. Germline-derived CDR1 and CDR2 are MNHEY and SVGAGI. The J segment lost 8 bases and the V segment lost 6 bases, leaving 10 bases of the junction unmatched. The CDR3 DNA follows: TGTGCCAGCAGCTCCGGGACAGGGTTTCGGGAAAAACTGTTTTTT. It yields the protein CASSSGTGFREKLFF.

The chain has TRBV4-1 and TRBJ2-1; 7 nucleotides line up with TRBD1. The CDR3 sequence is 15 residues long. The V gene end was trimmed by 3 bases and the J gene end by 8 bases; junction bases not matched to a gene: 10. Germline V CDR1 and CDR2: MGHRA, YSYEKL. CDR3 sequence: CASSQAHRGRDEQFF. CDR3 sequence (DNA): TGCGCCAGCAGCCAGGCTCACAGGGGACGCGATGAGCAGTTCTTC.

The chain recombines TRBV30 with TRBJ1-2; no clear D gene. This CDR3 spans 13 amino acids. V lost 3 bases, J lost 8 bases, and 16 bases lay in between. Germline CDR1 reads GTSNPN; CDR2 reads SVGIG (reference sequence). This CDR3 is CAWRATGGWGYTF. The CDR3 DNA reads as TGTGCCTGGAGGGCTACCGGAGGGTGGGGCTACACCTTC.

The chain couples TRBV14 to TRBJ2-4, with 11 positions matching TRBD1. This CDR3 is 14 amino acids long. Germline V gives CDR1 SGHDN, CDR2 FVKESK. J gave up 7 bases and V 5 bases, and 4 bases lay outside the gene matches. The CDR3 protein is CASSLRTGGNIQYF. The CDR3, as DNA: TGTGCCAGCAGCTTACGGACAGGGGGCAACATTCAGTACTTC.

The V call is TRBV19, the J call TRBJ2-7, with TRBD2 matching over 13 bases. V lost 10 bases and J lost 6; bases outside the gene matches: 6. The CDR3 sequence is 13 residues long. Looked up from germline, CDR1 is LNHDA and CDR2 is SQIVND (reference sequence). The CDR3 protein is CATQLAGGLEQYF. The CDR3 DNA follows: TGTGCCACCCAACTAGCGGGAGGGCTCGAGCAGTACTTC.

A remark on this clone: The same CDR3 can be traced to other DNA sequences in this sample. V usage is TRBV6-4 and J usage is TRBJ1-1; D not resolved. Germline V gene data show CDR1 as MRHNA and CDR2 as SNTAGT. V dropped 4 bases and J dropped 1 base, with 7 bases sitting between them. CDR3 size: 13 residues. CDR3 in amino acids: CASSVGGNTEAFF. The CDR3 DNA follows: TGTGCCAGCAGTGTAGGAGGGAACACTGAAGCTTTCTTT.

This chain links TRBV6-5 with TRBJ1-2; 7 bases fit TRBD1. The V and J ends lost 2 bases and 2 bases, in that order; junction bases with no gene match: 5. The CDR3 has 15 amino acids. Germline CDR1 is MNHEY and CDR2 is SVGAGI. CDR3 region: CASSYRQGSNYGYTF. The CDR3 nucleotides read TGTGCCAGCAGTTACCGACAGGGATCCAACTATGGCTACACCTTC.

This rearrangement joins TRBV30 to TRBJ1-1; perhaps TRBD1 as D (6 bases). This CDR3 comprises 13 residues. Trimming took off 2 bases at V and 6 bases at J, with 13 bases between the two ends. Per germline, CDR1 GTSNPN and CDR2 SVGIG (reference sequence). The CDR3 bases are TGTGCCTGGAGTCAGCCAGGGGTGCCTGAAGCTTTCTTT. This sequence encodes CAWSQPGVPEAFF.

The V call is TRBV5-1, the J call TRBJ1-2; D is unresolved. V lost 4 bases and J lost 7, with 11 bases in between. Germline lookup yields CDR1 SGHRS and CDR2 YFSETQ. The CDR3 is 12 residues long. The CDR3 loop reads CASSPARGGYTF. As DNA, the CDR3 is TGCGCCAGCAGCCCCGCCCGGGGTGGCTACACCTTC.

As regards this clone: The junction departs from the called germline gene at one end, perhaps through a read error. The same CDR3 can be traced to other DNA sequences in this sample. The chain joins TRBV9 to TRBJ2-5; TRBD2 aligns across 7 bases. The CDR3 is made up of 16 amino acids. Germline CDR1 SGDLS, CDR2 YYNGEE. The CDR3 region has the DNA TGTGCCAGCAGCATCCTGGGCGCGGGAGAGAGAGAGACCCAATACTTC. It encodes CASSILGAGERETQYF.

This chain joins TRBV28 and TRBJ1-1; TRBD1 matches 8 bases. This CDR3 is 14 amino acids long. Germline CDR1 MDHEN, CDR2 SYDVKM. The J segment lost 3 bases and the V segment lost 6 bases, leaving 6 bases of the junction unmatched. For the CDR3, the DNA is TGTGCCAGCAGCCCTTGGACAGGGTACACTGAAGCTTTCTTT. This gives the protein CASSPWTGYTEAFF. Supplemented by reference TRBV28 and TRBJ1-1, the full variable domain reads DVKVTQSSRYLVKRTGEKVFLECVQDMDHENMFWYRQDPGLGLRLIYFSYDVKMKEKGDIPEGYSVSREKKERFSLILESASTNQTSMYLCASSPWTGYTEAFFGQGTRLTVV.

In DNA, the CDR3 is TGTGCCAGCAGCCGGACAGGGTTCGGCCAGCCCCAGCATTTT. This encodes CASSRTGFGQPQHF. This chain uses TRBV27 with TRBJ1-5; 8 positions match TRBD1. The CDR3 runs to 14 residues. Germline V gene data show CDR1 as MNHEY and CDR2 as SMNVEV (reference sequence). The trim removed 6 bases at V and 7 bases at J, leaving 8 bases unmatched.

V and J are TRBV19 and TRBJ2-1; 8 bases agree with TRBD1. There are 16 residues in the CDR3. The J segment lost 7 bases and the V segment lost 2 bases, leaving 10 bases of the junction unmatched. Germline V lookup: CDR1 LNHDA, CDR2 SQIVND (reference sequence). This chain's CDR3 is CASSITGQGPGNEQFF. The CDR3 DNA reads as TGTGCCAGTAGTATAACCGGACAGGGTCCGGGAAATGAGCAGTTCTTC. Full variable domain (outside the CDR3, taken from reference TRBV19 and TRBJ2-1): DGGITQSPKYLFRKEGQNVTLSCEQNLNHDAMYWYRQDPGQGLRLIYYSQIVNDFQKGDIAEGYSVSREKKESFPLTVTSAQKNPTAFYLCASSITGQGPGNEQFFGPGTRLTVL.

The CDR3 here is CAISEGTSGGGNEQFF. The CDR3 DNA is TGTGCCATCAGTGAGGGAACTAGCGGGGGGGGCAATGAGCAGTTCTTC. This chain connects TRBV10-3 to TRBJ2-1; TRBD2 agrees at 13 bases. Per germline, CDR1 ENHRY and CDR2 SYGVKD. The CDR3 runs to 16 residues. Losses at the gene ends were 2 bases for V and 6 bases for J; bases not matched to a gene: 4.